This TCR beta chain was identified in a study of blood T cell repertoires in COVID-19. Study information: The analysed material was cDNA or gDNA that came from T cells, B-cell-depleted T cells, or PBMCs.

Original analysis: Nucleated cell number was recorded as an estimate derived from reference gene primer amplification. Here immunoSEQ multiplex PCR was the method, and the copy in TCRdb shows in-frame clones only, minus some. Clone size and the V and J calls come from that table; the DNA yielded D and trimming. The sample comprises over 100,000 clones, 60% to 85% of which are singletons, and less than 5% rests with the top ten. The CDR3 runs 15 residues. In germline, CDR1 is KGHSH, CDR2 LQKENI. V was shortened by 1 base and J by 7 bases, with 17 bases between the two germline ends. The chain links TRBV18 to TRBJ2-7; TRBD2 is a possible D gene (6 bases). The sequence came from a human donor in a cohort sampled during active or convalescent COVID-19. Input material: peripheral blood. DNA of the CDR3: TGTGCCAGCTCACCACGCGGGGTGGGTGAGGGAGAGCAGTACTTC. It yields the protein CASSPRGVGEGEQYF.